This TCR beta chain comes out of a study of CD8 T cells in Susac syndrome (dated by TCRdb to the late 2010s). Concerning the study at large: Whether CD8+ T cell activation and differentiation in Susac syndrome was antigen driven was tested using repertoire sequencing.

RNA was extracted using the RNeasy kit, and about 0.5 to 1 microgram was reverse transcribed with random hexamers. The immunoSEQ multiplex PCR assay, which covers 54 Vbeta and 13 Jbeta segments, was used to amplify TCR beta CDR3 regions. PCR amplification bias was corrected by using a synthetic template baseline for primer optimization and computational correction. On the study's bioinformatics: Only productive sequences were kept, with reads annotated to V, D and J genes according to IMGT and analyzed in immunoSEQ Analyzer. To calculate clonality, Shannon entropy was normalized by log2 of the number of productive unique sequences and then subtracted from one. For each patient and control, public and private clones were evaluated within the 100 most prevalent clones. Clones were defined as Susac-specific if absent from the healthy and MS cohorts, from around 1,100 published viral clones and from other ImmuneACCESS disease sequences. In-frame beta chains were kept once TCRdb had trimmed the public reads at Q25 with fastp and called clones with MiXCR. Each entry merges the rows of one CDR3 protein and shows their most common DNA and genes. The V and J calls follow TCRdb's processing rather than the paper's. The sample data list approximately 230,000 distinct CDR3 sequences, and 93% of these were observed just once. Clones ranked in the top ten supply 0.055% to 0.075% of the sample.

The research as a whole found: The TCR sequencing and HLA analysis was acknowledged to have included a relatively small number of individuals.

This clonotype was found once. Its antigen is currently not known. One base away there is no much larger clone; base qualities are not given. Weak support is all one read offers. Peripheral blood CD8+ and CD4+ T cells from healthy donors, Susac syndrome patients and multiple sclerosis patients were profiled using high-throughput TCR beta sequencing. Multiple sclerosis controls were treatment-naive patients with stable or active relapsing-remitting disease fulfilling revised McDonald criteria. Bulk CD8+ and CD4+ T cells were purified by magnetic negative isolation, whereas CD8+ TEMRA cells were enriched by FACS. Blood was collected in EDTA tubes and processed within 24 hours, with PBMCs isolated through density gradient centrifugation. PBMCs destined for TCR sequencing were cryopreserved in liquid nitrogen and later thawed in a 37 °C water bath. The sorted or isolated CD4+, CD8+ and CD8+ TEMRA cells reached a purity of at least 90%.

In the germline V gene, CDR1 corresponds to SGHVS and CDR2 to FQNEAQ. V loses 2 bases of germline sequence and J loses 2 bases, and the interval between the two ends is 10 bases. From the cysteine through the phenylalanine, the CDR3 covers 15 amino acids. Only the CDR3 DNA is retained, 45 bases long and in frame from the first base. The receptor chain draws on TRBV7-8 and TRBJ1-3; the D gene is not confidently resolved. The specimen was CD4+ T cells from PBMCs. The TCR originated in a human donor with multiple sclerosis. CDR3 region: CASSLSRSTGNTIYF. The nucleotide sequence is given as TGTGCCAGCAGCTTATCGAGGAGCACTGGAAACACCATATATTTT.